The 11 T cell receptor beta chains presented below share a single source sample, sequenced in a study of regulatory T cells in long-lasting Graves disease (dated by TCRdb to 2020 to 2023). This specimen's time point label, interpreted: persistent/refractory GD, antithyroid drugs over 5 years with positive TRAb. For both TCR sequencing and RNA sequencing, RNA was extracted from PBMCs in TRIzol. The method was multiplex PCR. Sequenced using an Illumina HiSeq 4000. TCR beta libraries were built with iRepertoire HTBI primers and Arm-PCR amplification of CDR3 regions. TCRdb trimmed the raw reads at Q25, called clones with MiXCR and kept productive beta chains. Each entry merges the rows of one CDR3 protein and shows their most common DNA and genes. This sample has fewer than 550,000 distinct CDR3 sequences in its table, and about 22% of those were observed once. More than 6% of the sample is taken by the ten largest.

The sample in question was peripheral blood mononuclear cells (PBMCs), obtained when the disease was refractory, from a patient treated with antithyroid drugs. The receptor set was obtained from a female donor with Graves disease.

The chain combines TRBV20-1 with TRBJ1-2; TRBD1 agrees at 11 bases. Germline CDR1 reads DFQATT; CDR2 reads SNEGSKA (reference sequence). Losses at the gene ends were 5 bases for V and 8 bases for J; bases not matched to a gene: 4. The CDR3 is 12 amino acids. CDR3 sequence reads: CSAWGQGEGYTF. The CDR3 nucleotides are TGCAGTGCTTGGGGACAGGGGGAAGGCTACACCTTC.

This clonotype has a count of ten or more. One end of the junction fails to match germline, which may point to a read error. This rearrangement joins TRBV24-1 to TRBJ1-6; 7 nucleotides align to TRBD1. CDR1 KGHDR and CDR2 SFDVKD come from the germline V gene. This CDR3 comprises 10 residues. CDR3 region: CATGPGQSYF. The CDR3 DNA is TGTGCCACCGGACCGGGACAGTCCTACTTT.

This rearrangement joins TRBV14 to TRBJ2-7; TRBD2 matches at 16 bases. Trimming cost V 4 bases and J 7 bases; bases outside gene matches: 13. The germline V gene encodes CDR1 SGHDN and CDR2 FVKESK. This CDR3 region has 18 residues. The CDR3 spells CASSPGLAGGPSFGEQYF. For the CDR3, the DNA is TGTGCCAGCAGCCCGGGACTAGCGGGAGGGCCTAGCTTTGGAGAGCAGTACTTC.

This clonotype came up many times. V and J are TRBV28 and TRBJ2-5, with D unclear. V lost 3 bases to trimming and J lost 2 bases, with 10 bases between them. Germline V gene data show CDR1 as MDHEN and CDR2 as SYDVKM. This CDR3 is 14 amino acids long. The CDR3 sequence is CASSFVSRQETQYF. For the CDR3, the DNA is TGTGCCAGCAGTTTTGTATCCCGGCAAGAGACCCAGTACTTC.

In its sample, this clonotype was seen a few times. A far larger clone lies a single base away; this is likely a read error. CDR3 sequence: CASSVGARANYGYTF. CDR3 coding DNA: TGTGCCAGCAGTGTGGGCGCTAGAGCTAACTATGGCTACACCTTC. The chain has TRBV10-3 and TRBJ1-2, with no clear D. The CDR3 covers 15 residues. The germline CDR1 and CDR2 sequences are ENHRY and SYGVKD.

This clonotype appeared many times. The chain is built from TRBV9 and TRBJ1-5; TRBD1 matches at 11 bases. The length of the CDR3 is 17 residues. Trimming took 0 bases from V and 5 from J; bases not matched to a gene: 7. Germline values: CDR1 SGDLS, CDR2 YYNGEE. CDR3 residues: CASSVVGDRGFDQPQHF. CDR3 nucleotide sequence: TGTGCCAGCAGCGTAGTAGGGGACAGGGGGTTTGATCAGCCCCAGCATTTT.

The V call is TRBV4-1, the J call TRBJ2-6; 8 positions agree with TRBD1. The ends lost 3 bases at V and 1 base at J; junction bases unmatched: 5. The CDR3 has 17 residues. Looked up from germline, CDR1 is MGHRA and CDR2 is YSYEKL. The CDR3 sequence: CASSHLRDRSGANVLTF. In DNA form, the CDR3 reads TGCGCCAGCAGCCACCTCCGGGACAGGTCTGGGGCCAACGTCCTGACTTTC.

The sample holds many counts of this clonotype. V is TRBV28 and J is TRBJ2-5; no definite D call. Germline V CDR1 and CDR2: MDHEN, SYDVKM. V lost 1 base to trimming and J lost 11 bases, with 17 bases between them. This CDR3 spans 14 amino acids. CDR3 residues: CASSLSSGGTNQYF. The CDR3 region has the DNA TGTGCCAGCAGTTTATCGTCAGGCGGCACGAATCAGTACTTC.

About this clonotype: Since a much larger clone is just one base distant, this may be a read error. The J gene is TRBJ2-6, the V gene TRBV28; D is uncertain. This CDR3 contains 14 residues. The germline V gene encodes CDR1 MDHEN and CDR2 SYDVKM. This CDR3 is CASSLSHQASVLTF. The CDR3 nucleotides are TGTGCCAGCAGTTTATCCCACCAGGCCAGCGTCCTGACTTTC.

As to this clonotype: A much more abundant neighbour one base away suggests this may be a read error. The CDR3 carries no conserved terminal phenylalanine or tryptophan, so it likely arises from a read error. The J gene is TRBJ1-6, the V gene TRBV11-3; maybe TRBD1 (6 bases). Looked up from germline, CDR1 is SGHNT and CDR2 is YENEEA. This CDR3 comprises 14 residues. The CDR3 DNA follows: TGTGCCAGCAGTTTAGTAGGGGGAGATTCACCCCTCCACCTT. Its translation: CASSLVGGDSPLHL.

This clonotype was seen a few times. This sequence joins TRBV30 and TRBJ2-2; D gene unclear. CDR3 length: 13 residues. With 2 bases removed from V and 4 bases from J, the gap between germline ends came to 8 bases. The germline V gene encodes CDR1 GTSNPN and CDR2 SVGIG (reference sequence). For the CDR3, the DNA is TGTGCCTGGAGTCTCCTAGTCACCGGGGAGCTGTTTTTT. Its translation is CAWSLLVTGELFF.